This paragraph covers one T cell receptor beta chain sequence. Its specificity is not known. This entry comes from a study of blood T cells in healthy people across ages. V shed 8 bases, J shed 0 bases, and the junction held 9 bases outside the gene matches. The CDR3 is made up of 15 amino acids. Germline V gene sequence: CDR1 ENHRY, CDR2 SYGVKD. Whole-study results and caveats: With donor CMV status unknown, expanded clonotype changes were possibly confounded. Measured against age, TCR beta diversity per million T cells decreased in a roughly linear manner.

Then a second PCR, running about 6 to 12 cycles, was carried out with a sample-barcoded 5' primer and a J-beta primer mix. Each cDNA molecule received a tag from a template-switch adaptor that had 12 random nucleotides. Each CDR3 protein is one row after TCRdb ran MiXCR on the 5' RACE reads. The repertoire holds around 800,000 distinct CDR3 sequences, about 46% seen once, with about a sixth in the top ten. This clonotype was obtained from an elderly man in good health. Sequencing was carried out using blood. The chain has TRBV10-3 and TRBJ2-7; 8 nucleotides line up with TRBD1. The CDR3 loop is CAIGGTGSSSYEQYF. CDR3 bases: TGTGCCATCGGAGGGACAGGTTCTTCCTCCTACGAGCAGTACTTC.